These 32 T cell receptor beta chains share one sample of origin, sequenced in a study of blood T cell repertoires in COVID-19. Sequenced by immunoSEQ multiplex PCR; TCRdb stores in-frame clones only, minus some. The sample holds some 68,000 clones, approximately 90% seen once. The specimen sequenced was peripheral blood. These TCRs come from a woman between 45 and 65 years old with COVID-19, enrolled during active disease.

This chain joins TRBV10-3 and TRBJ1-2; unclear D gene. Germline CDR1 ENHRY, CDR2 SYGVKD. There are 14 residues in the CDR3. V was cut by 0 bases and J by 7 bases, with 12 bases left in between. CDR3 sequence reads: CAISESPVRSGYTF. The CDR3 region has the DNA TGTGCCATCAGTGAGTCGCCCGTGAGAAGTGGCTACACCTTC.

The V gene is TRBV6-5, the J gene TRBJ1-2, with unresolved D. The length of the CDR3 is 15 residues. The germline gives CDR1 MNHEY, CDR2 SVGAGI. V was cut by 6 bases and J by 3 bases, with 17 bases left in between. The CDR3 region is CASSYSGNTYYGYTF. For the CDR3, the DNA is TGTGCCAGCAGCTACAGCGGGAACACATACTATGGCTACACCTTC.

This rearrangement joins TRBV7-2 to TRBJ2-7; D unclear. CDR3 size: 14 residues. Deletions cut 6 bases from V and 3 bases from J, with 15 bases between. Per the germline V gene, CDR1 is SGHTA and CDR2 is FQGNSA. In DNA form, the CDR3 reads TGTGCCAGCAGGGTGAGGCCGACGGACTACGAGCAGTACTTC. Translated: CASRVRPTDYEQYF. The entire variable domain, with the rest obtained from reference TRBV7-2 and TRBJ2-7, is as follows: GAGVSQSPSNKVTEKGKDVELRCDPISGHTALYWYRQSLGQGLEFLIYFQGNSAPDKSGLPSDRFSAERTGGSVSTLTIQRTQQEDSAVYLCASRVRPTDYEQYFGPGTRLTVT.

The V call is TRBV15, the J call TRBJ2-1, with D perhaps TRBD2 (6 bases). V lost 5 bases and J lost 9, with 14 bases in between. The CDR3 length is 13 residues. Germline V gene sequence: CDR1 LNHNV, CDR2 YYDKDF (reference sequence). The CDR3 DNA follows: TGTGCCACCAGCTCCGGAGGGGTAAGTGAGCAGTTCTTC. It translates to CATSSGGVSEQFF.

J is TRBJ2-7 and V is TRBV6-2 or TRBV6-3, with a tentative D call TRBD1 (5 bases). Trimming took 5 bases from V and 3 from J, leaving 14 bases between them. This CDR3 comprises 14 residues. Germline V gene lookup returns CDR1 MNHEY and CDR2 SVGEGT. CDR3 sequence (DNA): TGTGCCAGCAGTCGGATAGGCAGGGACTACGAGCAGTACTTC. It encodes CASSRIGRDYEQYF.

The gene calls are TRBV7-3 and TRBJ2-1; 7 bases are a match to TRBD1. V was pared by 5 bases and J by 5 bases, with 12 bases of the junction left unmatched. This CDR3 has 16 amino acids. Germline values: CDR1 SGHTA, CDR2 FQGTGA. In DNA, the CDR3 is TGTGCCAGCAGCGGAGGATCTACAGGGGTTGACAATGAGCAGTTCTTC. Translating gives CASSGGSTGVDNEQFF. The variable domain in full, with the rest retrieved from reference TRBV7-3 and TRBJ2-1, is GAGVSQTPSNKVTEKGKYVELRCDPISGHTALYWYRQSLGQGPEFLIYFQGTGAADDSGLPNDRFFAVRPEGSVSTLKIQRTERGDSAVYLCASSGGSTGVDNEQFFGPGTRLTVL.

The rearrangement joins TRBV2 to TRBJ1-3; 9 bases fit TRBD1. CDR3 length: 15 amino acids. Per germline, CDR1 SNHLY and CDR2 FYNNEI. V gave up 4 bases and J gave up 6 bases; unmatched junction bases: 7. CDR3 DNA: TGTGCCAGCAGTGGTTCTACAGGGGGCGTAAACACCATATATTTT. Translating it yields CASSGSTGGVNTIYF.

This chain links TRBV7-9 with TRBJ2-5; 7 positions agree with TRBD1. V was clipped by 6 bases and J by 5 bases; unmatched bases: 6. Germline-derived CDR1 and CDR2 are SEHNR and FQNEAQ (reference sequence). The CDR3 totals 13 residues. CDR3 in DNA: TGTGCCAGCAGTCCAAGGGGGCCTGAGACCCAGTACTTC. This sequence encodes CASSPRGPETQYF. Full variable domain (rest looked up from reference TRBV7-9 and TRBJ2-5): DTGVSQNPRHKITKRGQNVTFRCDPISEHNRLYWYRQTLGQGPEFLTYFQNEAQLEKSRLLSDRFSAERPKGSFSTLEIQRTEQGDSAMYLCASSPRGPETQYFGPGTRLLVL.

J is TRBJ2-7 and V is TRBV6-5; 9 bases are a match to TRBD1. V gave up 4 bases and J gave up 3 bases; unmatched junction bases: 4. The CDR3 runs to 14 residues. In germline, CDR1 is MNHEY, CDR2 SVGAGI. CDR3 protein: CASSSWDRVYEQYF. In DNA, the CDR3 is TGTGCCAGCAGTTCCTGGGACAGGGTCTACGAGCAGTACTTC.

The V call is TRBV9, the J call TRBJ2-1; 13 bases fit TRBD2. Germline V gene sequence: CDR1 SGDLS, CDR2 YYNGEE. The V gene end was trimmed by 4 bases and the J gene end by 9 bases; junction bases not matched to a gene: 13. The CDR3 is made up of 17 amino acids. CDR3 sequence: CASSYPRGLAGTGEQFF. DNA of the CDR3: TGTGCCAGCAGCTACCCCCGGGGACTAGCGGGGACGGGTGAGCAGTTCTTC.

This chain links TRBV4-3 with TRBJ2-5, with D perhaps matching TRBD2 (6 bases). CDR3 length: 15 amino acids. Germline V gives CDR1 LGHNA, CDR2 YSLEER. Trimming pared 4 bases from V and 4 bases from J, leaving 16 bases between. CDR3 sequence (DNA): TGCGCCAGCAGCCTTAATTACCGGAGGGGAGAGACCCAGTACTTC. Amino acids: CASSLNYRRGETQYF.

The chain combines TRBV6-5 with TRBJ2-7; a weak D match, TRBD2 (6 bases). There are 12 residues in the CDR3. The V end was cut by 6 bases, the J end by 9 bases, with 15 bases between. Germline assignment: CDR1 MNHEY and CDR2 SVGAGI. CDR3 coding DNA: TGTGCCAGCAGCGGGACTCCTCAGGGGCAGTACTTC. Protein sequence: CASSGTPQGQYF.

The chain joins TRBV28 to TRBJ1-1, with 8 bases fitting TRBD1. In germline, CDR1 is MDHEN, CDR2 SYDVKM. V was clipped by 11 bases and J by 0 bases; unmatched bases: 8. This CDR3 contains 14 residues. CDR3: CASRGQGVNTEAFF. CDR3 nucleotides: TGTGCCTCGAGAGGACAGGGAGTGAACACTGAAGCTTTCTTT.

The chain is built from TRBV7-2 and TRBJ2-7; possibly TRBD1 for D (5 bases). This CDR3 is built from 15 residues. Germline CDR1 and CDR2: SGHTA and FQGNSA. The germline V and J ends were trimmed by 1 base and 3 bases, with 13 bases remaining between them. CDR3 DNA: TGTGCCAGCAGCTTAGAAGCTAAGGGGATCTACGAGCAGTACTTC. This sequence encodes CASSLEAKGIYEQYF.

This clone came up once. V is TRBV11-1 and J is TRBJ2-1; TRBD2 is a possible D gene (5 bases). V lost 5 bases to trimming and J lost 5 bases, with 19 bases between them. The CDR3 has 16 residues. CDR1 SGHAT and CDR2 FQDESV come from the germline V gene (reference sequence). In DNA, the CDR3 is TGTGCCAGCAGCCCGAGGTGGCGGGTGAAGGACAATGAGCAGTTCTTC. Translated, it gives CASSPRWRVKDNEQFF.

The gene calls are TRBV27 and TRBJ2-3; TRBD2 matches 13 bases. Unmatched junction bases numbered 20, after V lost 6 bases and J lost 8 bases. CDR1 is MNHEY, CDR2 SMNVEV, per germline (reference sequence). This CDR3 region has 19 residues. The CDR3 sequence is CASSPPRPGLAGSRGTQYF. The CDR3 coding sequence is TGTGCCAGCAGCCCCCCTCGGCCGGGACTAGCGGGATCTCGGGGTACGCAGTATTTT.

The genes are TRBV11-2 and TRBJ2-1; 12 nucleotides align to TRBD2. The CDR3 has 19 amino acids. V lost 5 bases and J lost 2; bases outside the gene matches: 13. The germline gives CDR1 SGHAT, CDR2 FQNNGV. In DNA, the CDR3 is TGTGCCAGCAGCCGACTAGCGGGAGTTAAAAAGGGGCCCTACAATGAGCAGTTCTTC. It specifies CASSRLAGVKKGPYNEQFF.

The chain employs TRBV19 and TRBJ2-3, with a tentative D call TRBD2 (6 bases). The V and J ends lost 1 base and 1 base respectively, with 9 bases between them. The CDR3 spans 15 residues. CDR1 and CDR2 (germline): LNHDA, SQIVND (reference sequence). This CDR3 is CASSIAGEGTDTQYF. CDR3 coding DNA: TGTGCCAGTAGTATAGCGGGAGAAGGCACAGATACGCAGTATTTT.

The V gene is TRBV4-1, the J gene TRBJ1-5; 10 bases match TRBD1. Germline V gene data show CDR1 as MGHRA and CDR2 as YSYEKL. The CDR3 is 15 residues long. The trim removed 4 bases at V and 4 bases at J, leaving 4 bases unmatched. Written as DNA, the CDR3 is TGCGCCAGCAGCCCCGACAGGGGGCGGAATCAGCCCCAGCATTTT. Encoded protein: CASSPDRGRNQPQHF.

The V and J genes are TRBV23-1 and TRBJ2-6; tentatively, D is TRBD1 (7 bases). TRBV23-1 is labeled an ORF, and its function is uncertain. This CDR3 region has 19 residues. Trimming cost V 4 bases and J 2 bases, with 21 bases left between them. CDR3 bases: TGCGCCAGCAGTCTTTGCGGCGGGACAGCCTCGGCTGGGGCCAACGTCCTGACTTTC. It codes for CASSLCGGTASAGANVLTF.

This clone is a singleton in its sample. This chain connects TRBV25-1 to TRBJ1-1, with 7 bases that match TRBD1. The CDR3 sequence is 15 residues long. V shed 6 bases, J shed 1 base, and the junction held 8 bases outside the gene matches. Germline CDR1 reads MGHDK; CDR2 reads SYGVNS. CDR3 coding DNA: TGTGCCAGCAGCCCCTCGACAGGGCCGAACACTGAAGCTTTCTTT. Translation gives CASSPSTGPNTEAFF.

This clone was counted once. The rearrangement joins TRBV9 to TRBJ1-4; 7 bases align to TRBD1. V trimming: 1 base; J trimming: 4 bases; junction bases outside the gene matches: 4. CDR3 length: 15 residues. Germline V gene data show CDR1 as SGDLS and CDR2 as YYNGEE. This chain's CDR3 is CASSVTGTVNEKLFF. CDR3 nucleotides: TGTGCCAGCAGCGTAACCGGGACAGTTAATGAAAAACTGTTTTTT.

The rearrangement joins TRBV4-1 to TRBJ1-3, with D possibly matching TRBD1 (6 bases). Germline CDR1 reads MGHRA; CDR2 reads YSYEKL. The CDR3 spans 14 residues. Trimming stripped 3 bases from V and 4 bases from J, with 10 bases between. The CDR3 loop is CASSQGAGGNTIYF. The CDR3 DNA sequence: TGCGCCAGCAGCCAGGGGGCGGGCGGAAACACCATATATTTT.

V gene TRBV28 combines with J gene TRBJ2-7; a possible D gene is TRBD1 (7 bases). Germline V gene sequence: CDR1 MDHEN, CDR2 SYDVKM. This CDR3 comprises 14 residues. V shed 8 bases and J shed 6 bases, with 20 bases lying between them. The CDR3 region has the DNA TGTGCCAGCCACCCAGGGGGGCCCATGGGCGAGCAGTACTTC. Its protein product is CASHPGGPMGEQYF.

This chain connects TRBV30 to TRBJ1-5; possibly TRBD1 for D (6 bases). The germline V and J ends were trimmed by 2 bases and 4 bases, with 12 bases remaining between them. CDR3 length: 14 residues. In germline, CDR1 is GTSNPN, CDR2 SVGIG (reference sequence). The CDR3 here is CAWSRGAGNQPQHF. CDR3 nucleotide sequence: TGTGCCTGGAGTCGGGGGGCAGGGAATCAGCCCCAGCATTTT. Using reference TRBV30 and TRBJ1-5 for the parts outside the CDR3, the full variable domain is SQTIHQWPATLVQPVGSPLSLECTVEGTSNPNLYWYRQAAGRGLQLLFYSVGIGQISSEVPQNLSASRPQDRQFILSSKKLLLSDSGFYLCAWSRGAGNQPQHFGDGTRLSIL.

The CDR3 loop reads CASSLAGGARTGELFF. CDR3 bases: TGCGCCAGCAGCTTGGCTGGGGGCGCAAGGACCGGGGAGCTGTTTTTT. This chain links TRBV5-1 with TRBJ2-2; weak D call: TRBD1 (6 bases). The CDR3 is 16 amino acids. CDR1 and CDR2 from the germline V gene are SGHRS and YFSETQ. Trimming removed 0 bases at V and 5 bases at J, with 14 bases between.

This clone has just a few counts. This sequence joins TRBV19 and TRBJ1-4; 8 bases align to TRBD1. J gave up 5 bases and V 5 bases, and 7 bases lay outside the gene matches. Germline V gene data show CDR1 as LNHDA and CDR2 as SQIVND (reference sequence). The CDR3 loop spans 15 amino acids. The CDR3 loop reads CASSPLGQANEKLFF. The CDR3 DNA sequence: TGTGCCAGTAGTCCGTTGGGACAGGCAAATGAAAAACTGTTTTTT.

This clone was seen once. The chain employs TRBV5-1 and TRBJ1-4; 7 nucleotides align to TRBD1. Unmatched junction bases numbered 5, after V lost 4 bases and J lost 5 bases. Germline V gives CDR1 SGHRS, CDR2 YFSETQ. The CDR3 length is 14 residues. Here the CDR3 reads CASSLTGENEKLFF. The CDR3, as DNA: TGCGCCAGCAGCCTCACAGGGGAAAATGAAAAACTGTTTTTT.

V usage is TRBV5-6 and J usage is TRBJ2-2; D unresolved. This CDR3 region has 15 residues. The germline V and J ends were trimmed by 1 base and 7 bases, with 14 bases remaining between them. Germline-derived CDR1 and CDR2 are SGHDT and YYEEEE. The CDR3 loop reads CASSLRLRVIGELFF. Here the CDR3 DNA reads TGTGCCAGCAGCTTGCGGTTAAGAGTTATCGGGGAGCTGTTTTTT.

DNA for the CDR3: TGTGCCAGCAGGATTGAGGAACTTTATAATTCACCCCTCCACTTT. This gives the protein CASRIEELYNSPLHF. The chain uses TRBV6-5 and TRBJ1-6, with D uncertain. Germline V gene sequence: CDR1 MNHEY, CDR2 SVGAGI. The V gene lost 6 bases and the J gene lost 4 bases, with 13 bases spanning the gap. There are 15 residues in the CDR3.

This clone was detected only once. The rearrangement uses TRBV4-1 and TRBJ2-1, with D unclear. The germline V gene encodes CDR1 MGHRA and CDR2 YSYEKL. CDR3 length: 12 amino acids. The V gene lost 1 base and the J gene lost 8 bases, with 6 bases spanning the gap. CDR3 residues: CASSQVMYEQFF. CDR3 sequence (DNA): TGCGCCAGCAGCCAAGTAATGTATGAGCAGTTCTTC.

The gene calls are TRBV7-2 and TRBJ2-2, with TRBD2 matching over 9 bases. J gave up 1 base and V 2 bases, and 11 bases lay outside the gene matches. The CDR3 runs to 19 residues. The germline V gene has CDR1 SGHTA and CDR2 FQGNSA. The CDR3 spells CASSLFRLAGLGNTGELFF. CDR3 nucleotide sequence: TGTGCCAGCAGCTTATTCCGGCTAGCGGGACTCGGGAACACCGGGGAGCTGTTTTTT.